A selection of T cell receptor beta chains follows, all from one sample in a study of CD8+CD57+ T cells in acquired aplastic anemia. TCRdb ran MiXCR on the reads and lists one entry per CDR3 protein. The sample consists of 260,000 or so distinct CDR3 sequences, around 45% of them appearing once. Sample: sorted CD4+, CD8+, or CD8+CD57+ T cells (not recorded which) from PBMCs. These TCRs come from a human donor with aplastic anemia. Both conserved end residues are part of each CDR3. Some rows have no size entry. The others give once, few or many, or a class for an expanded clone.

>TRBV6-5|TRBJ1-1|many
CASSNGNTEAFF
>TRBV25-1|TRBJ1-2|-
CASSAHGRDGYTF
>TRBV4-1|TRBJ1-1|many
CASSQRPGPSGTEAFF
>TRBV7-2|TRBJ1-4|-
CASSTPETVNNEKLFF
>TRBV9|TRBJ2-2|many
CASSLRVGELFF
>TRBV19|TRBJ2-7|once
CASRTGQGSDEQYF
>TRBV2|TRBJ2-7|many
CARQGLESSYEQYF
>TRBV7-2|TRBJ1-3|many
CASSLRTEHSGNTIYF
>TRBV20-1|TRBJ2-7|-
CSAGGTETYEWYF
>TRBV7-2|TRBJ1-2|-
CASSPGQGLYGYTF
>TRBV6-4|TRBJ2-7|many
CASSDGTSGSEQYF
>TRBV7-9|TRBJ1-1|many
CASSPPLGAEAFF
>TRBV25-1|TRBJ2-1|many
CASKRLGALDEQFF
>TRBV13|TRBJ2-1|many
CASSLARGGINNEQFF
>TRBV9|TRBJ2-1|-
CASSAPTGYSYNEQFF
>TRBV7-2|TRBJ2-3|once
CASSPQWGAADTQYF
>TRBV27|TRBJ2-7|-
CASSSSSGEVTHEQYF
>TRBV29-1|TRBJ2-7|-
CSVEAKQEPYGQYF
>TRBV7-2|TRBJ2-5|-
CASSFQGTPGGETQYF
>TRBV7-9|TRBJ1-1|-
CASSLGPQNTEAFF
>TRBV20-1|TRBJ2-7|many
CSAEIRDRASYEQYF
>TRBV7-9|TRBJ1-6|few
CASSLGKGRGRTTPPLHF
>TRBV9|TRBJ2-7|few
CASSLAVGLYEQYF
>TRBV7-2|TRBJ2-7|-
CASSFRQGVDEQYF
>TRBV6-5|TRBJ1-2|many
CASTVGSGRSYGYTF
>TRBV10-3|TRBJ2-7|-
CAISSGARSYEQYF
>TRBV7-2|TRBJ1-6|many
CASSFLGFDSSNSPLHF
>TRBV7-8|TRBJ2-1|many
CASSPIGNEQFF